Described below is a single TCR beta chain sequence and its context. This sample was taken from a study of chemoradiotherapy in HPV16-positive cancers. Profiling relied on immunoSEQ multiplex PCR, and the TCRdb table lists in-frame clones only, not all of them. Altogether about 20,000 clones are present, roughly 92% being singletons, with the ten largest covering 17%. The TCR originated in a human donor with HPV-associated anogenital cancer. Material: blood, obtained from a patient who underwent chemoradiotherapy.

CDR3 in amino acids: CASSGGTDTQYF. The CDR3 bases are TGTGCCAGCAGCGGAGGCACAGATACGCAGTATTTT. The genes are TRBV5-6 and TRBJ2-3, with D hard to call. Trimming shortened V by 4 bases and J by 1 base, and 4 bases separated the two germline ends. In germline, CDR1 is SGHDT, CDR2 YYEEEE. The length of the CDR3 is 12 residues.